A selection of T cell receptor beta chains follows, all from one sample in a study of shared T cell receptors in the human thymus. Method: immunoSEQ multiplex PCR; TCRdb's copy keeps in-frame clones and lacks some. The sample carries roughly 500,000 clones, approximately 78% recorded once. These data were likewise used in another study, on human thymus T cells.

The source material was thymocytes. These receptor sequences come from a boy under two years old with a congenital heart defect. Both conserved end residues are part of each CDR3. A D gene is named only where the DNA matches it firmly. Some rows mark clone size as missing; the rest say once, few, many or name a class of expanded clone.

d_call | j_call | clone_size | v_call | cdr3_nt | cdr3_aa
NA | TRBJ2-7 | few | TRBV6-5 | TGTGCCAGCAGTTCGGCACTAGCTACCCACGAGCAGTACTTC | CASSSALATHEQYF
NA | TRBJ2-5 | NA | TRBV6-1 | TGTGCCAGCACCTCAGATAGGAGGACCAGAGAGACCCAGTACTTC | CASTSDRRTRETQYF
TRBD1 | TRBJ2-7 | few | TRBV5-1 | TGCGCCAGCAGCTGCCGGGACAGGGCCTACGAGCAGTACTTC | CASSCRDRAYEQYF
TRBD2 | TRBJ2-7 | NA | TRBV13 | TGTGCCAGCAGCTTAAATCCCCAAGAACGGGCGGGAGGGGGGTACGAGCAGTACTTC | CASSLNPQERAGGGYEQYF
TRBD1 | TRBJ2-7 | few | TRBV28 | TGTGCCAGCAGGGGACAGGGTCCCCTCCTCTTC | CASRGQGPLLF
TRBD2 | TRBJ2-3 | NA | TRBV4-1 | TGCGCCAGCAGCCAAGTTTCCCTAGCGGGAAGGAGCACAGATACGCAGTATTTT | CASSQVSLAGRSTDTQYF
NA | TRBJ2-1 | NA | TRBV25-1 | TGTGCCAGCAGTGAGGGGCCAGGATATTACAATGAGCAGCTCTTC | CASSEGPGYYNEQLF
TRBD1 | TRBJ1-4 | NA | TRBV19 | TGTGCCTCAAACAGGGGAGGCAATGAAAAACTGTTTTTT | CASNRGGNEKLFF
TRBD1 | TRBJ2-7 | few | TRBV5-4 | TGTGCCAGCAGCTTGGGGGACAGGGGGCCCGAGCAGTACTTC | CASSLGDRGPEQYF
NA | TRBJ2-1 | NA | TRBV7-6 | TGTGCCAGCAGCCCAAGGCGGACAGACTACAATGAGCAGTTCTTC | CASSPRRTDYNEQFF
TRBD2 | TRBJ2-5 | once | TRBV5-6 | TGTGCCAGCAGCTTGAGCCAGCGGGAGGGCCAGTATGAGACCCAGTACTTC | CASSLSQREGQYETQYF
TRBD1 | TRBJ1-2 | NA | TRBV9 | TGTGCCAGCAGCGTAGAGGACAGGGGGCGGATGGGGTATGGCTACACCTTC | CASSVEDRGRMGYGYTF
TRBD1 | TRBJ1-5 | NA | TRBV27 | TGTGCCAGCAGTCGGGACAGACAATATAGCAATCAGCCCCAGCATTTT | CASSRDRQYSNQPQHF
TRBD2 | TRBJ2-3 | NA | TRBV2 | TGTGCCACCGAGCGGGGACCTAGCACAGATACGCAGTATTTT | CATERGPSTDTQYF
NA | TRBJ2-7 | NA | TRBV18 | TGTGCCAGCTCACCCGGGACTTCGCCCAGCGAGCAGTACTTC | CASSPGTSPSEQYF
NA | TRBJ1-2 | NA | TRBV6-6 | TGTGCCAGCAGTCCTGACAGGACTAACTATGGCTACACCTTC | CASSPDRTNYGYTF
NA | TRBJ1-3 | NA | TRBV6-1 | TGTGCCAGCAGTGTAAAGACAGGTTTCATTGGAAACACCATATATTTT | CASSVKTGFIGNTIYF
TRBD1 | TRBJ2-1 | NA | TRBV29-1 | TGCAGCGTTGAAGGCCCCAGGGGGTTCAATGAGCAGTTCTTC | CSVEGPRGFNEQFF
TRBD2 | TRBJ2-1 | NA | TRBV7-8 | TGTGCCAGCAGCTTATTCCTACTAGCGGCCCACAATGAGCAGTTCTTC | CASSLFLLAAHNEQFF
NA | TRBJ1-5 | NA | TRBV19 | TGTGCCAGTACCACCGGGGGGGGACACGCTAGCAATCAGCCCCAGCATTTT | CASTTGGGHASNQPQHF
NA | TRBJ2-7 | NA | TRBV4-3 | TGCGCCAGCAGCCAGCCAGGCAGGGGCCCCTACGAGCAGTACTTC | CASSQPGRGPYEQYF
NA | TRBJ2-7 | NA | TRBV7-9 | TGTGCCAGCGGGCCCACGGACAGCCCTGAGGGATTCTCCTACGAGCAGTACTTC | CASGPTDSPEGFSYEQYF